This T cell receptor beta chain was captured by sequencing in a study of CD8+ T cells in alopecia areata. Treatment given: oral pan-JAK inhibitor, 5-10 mg twice daily. Punch biopsies of lesional scalp, plus peripheral blood, were taken from alopecia areata patients. Germline V CDR1 and CDR2: SGHDT, YYEEEE. The CDR3 has 17 amino acids. The V and J ends lost 1 base and 2 bases, in that order; junction bases with no gene match: 10. TCR sequencing used cDNA made by reverse transcription of extracted RNA. Clones were sequenced by immunoSEQ multiplex PCR, and TCRdb holds only the in-frame ones, with some missing. The sample yields about 200,000 clones, 35% to 45% seen once.

The rearrangement uses TRBV5-6 and TRBJ1-2, with 8 bases identical to TRBD1. The specimen comprised CD4+ T cells sorted from blood, sampled around week 30, from a patient treated with tofacitinib. This receptor was obtained from a human donor with alopecia areata. The DNA of the CDR3 is TGTGCCAGCAGCTTGTACTCTAGCAGGGGGCTAAACTATGGCTACACCTTC. Protein: CASSLYSSRGLNYGYTF.